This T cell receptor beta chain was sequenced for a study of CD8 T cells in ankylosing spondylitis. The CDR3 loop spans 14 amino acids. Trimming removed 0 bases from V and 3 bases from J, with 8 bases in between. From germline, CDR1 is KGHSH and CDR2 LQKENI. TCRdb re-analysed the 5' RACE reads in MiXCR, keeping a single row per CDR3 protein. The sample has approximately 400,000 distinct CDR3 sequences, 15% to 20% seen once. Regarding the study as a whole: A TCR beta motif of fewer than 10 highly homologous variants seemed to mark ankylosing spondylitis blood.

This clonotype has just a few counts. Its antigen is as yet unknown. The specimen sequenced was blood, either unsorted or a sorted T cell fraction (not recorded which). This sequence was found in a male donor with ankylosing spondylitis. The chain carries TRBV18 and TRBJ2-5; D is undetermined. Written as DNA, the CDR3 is TGTGCCAGCTCACCACCCGAAACGAAAGAGACCCAGTACTTC. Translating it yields CASSPPETKETQYF. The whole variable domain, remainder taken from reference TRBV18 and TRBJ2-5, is NAGVMQNPRHLVRRRGQEARLRCSPMKGHSHVYWYRQLPEEGLKFMVYLQKENIIDESGMPKERFSAEFPKEGPSILRIQQVVRGDSAAYFCASSPPETKETQYFGPGTRLLVL.